This T cell receptor (beta chain) was sequenced in a study of T cell repertoires in cytomegalovirus infection. Across the whole study: In the study, CMV epitopes included recently identified HLA-C-restricted and well-studied HLA-B-restricted ones. CMV infection together with matching HLA type was indicated by public TCR beta signatures.

On this clonotype: Antigen: not known.

Trimming took 0 bases from V and 6 from J, leaving 18 bases between them. There are 17 residues in the CDR3. MiXCR was run by TCRdb on the reads, yielding one entry per CDR3 protein. The sample lists approximately 600,000 distinct CDR3 sequences, under 45% occurring once. General study results and limits: Dominating the ex vivo response were TCR beta clonotypes that were CMV-specific and HLA-C-restricted.

The receptor was derived from a human donor in good health (CMV status not recorded). Some clones in this sample may be carry-over from other donors' samples. This chain links TRBV12-3 or TRBV12-4 with TRBJ2-1; D possibly corresponds to TRBD2 (7 bases). The specimen was cultured PBMCs, collected from culture after CMV antigen stimulation. The CDR3 loop reads CASSLAMKREGGNEQFF. The CDR3 nucleotides read TGTGCCAGCAGTTTAGCGATGAAGAGGGAGGGGGGCAATGAGCAGTTCTTC.